These T cell receptor beta chains were read from a single sample in a study of human T cells and chemical hapten exposure. TCRdb re-called the RACE reads with MiXCR, one entry per CDR3 protein. In the table there are approximately 100,000 distinct CDR3 sequences, 9.2% of which are singletons. This material consisted of whole blood, taken in connection with sensitization to the hapten diphenylcyclopropenone (DPC). The receptor set was obtained from a woman aged 40 to 50 with alopecia areata. Some clones in this sample may be carry-over from other donors' samples. The CDR3 runs from the conserved cysteine through the conserved F or W. A D gene is named only where the DNA matches it firmly. A clone size is listed for some rows: how often the clone was seen (once, few, many), or a class if it is expanded.

d_gene: -
v_gene: TRBV4-1
abundance: many
j_gene: TRBJ2-7
CDR3nt: TGCGCCAGCAGCCACCCCCCCTACCAGGGACCCTACGAGCAGTACTTC
CDR3aa: CASSHPPYQGPYEQYF

d_gene: -
v_gene: TRBV7-2
abundance: many
j_gene: TRBJ2-5
CDR3nt: TGTGCCAGCAGCTCGAGGACGAGGAAAGAGACCCAGTACTTC
CDR3aa: CASSSRTRKETQYF

d_gene: -
v_gene: TRBV29-1
abundance: few
j_gene: TRBJ1-2
CDR3nt: TGCAGCGTTGGGCAGGGTGACTATGGCTACACCTTC
CDR3aa: CSVGQGDYGYTF

d_gene: TRBD1
v_gene: TRBV18
abundance: -
j_gene: TRBJ1-4
CDR3nt: TGTGCCAGCTCACCACTCCGGGACAGATTTTCGCGTGAAAAACTGTTTTTT
CDR3aa: CASSPLRDRFSREKLFF

d_gene: -
v_gene: TRBV29-1
abundance: -
j_gene: TRBJ2-1
CDR3nt: TGCAGCGTTGGTGTGTCGGCCAATGAGCAGTTCTTC
CDR3aa: CSVGVSANEQFF

d_gene: -
v_gene: TRBV4-2
abundance: many
j_gene: TRBJ1-5
CDR3nt: TGTGCCAGCAGCCAAGTCGGAACAGGACTCAATCAGCCCCAGCATTTT
CDR3aa: CASSQVGTGLNQPQHF

d_gene: TRBD2
v_gene: TRBV5-4
abundance: many
j_gene: TRBJ2-3
CDR3nt: TGTGCCAGCAGCCTACTCTTGGCGGGGGGCAGATTAGATACGCAGTATTTT
CDR3aa: CASSLLLAGGRLDTQYF

d_gene: TRBD1
v_gene: TRBV7-8
abundance: -
j_gene: TRBJ2-3
CDR3nt: TGTGCCAGCAGCTTAAGAGCTTTAGGGGGCGGCACAGATACGCAGTATTTT
CDR3aa: CASSLRALGGGTDTQYF

d_gene: -
v_gene: TRBV4-3
abundance: many
j_gene: TRBJ1-2
CDR3nt: TGCGCCAGCAGCCAACAACAGGGTTTTGCTAACTATGGCTACACCTTC
CDR3aa: CASSQQQGFANYGYTF

d_gene: -
v_gene: TRBV6-2/TRBV6-3
abundance: few
j_gene: TRBJ2-7
CDR3nt: TGTGCCAGCAGCACCGCTGGCTGGCCCTACGAGCAGTACTTC
CDR3aa: CASSTAGWPYEQYF

d_gene: -
v_gene: TRBV11-2
abundance: many
j_gene: TRBJ2-3
CDR3nt: TGTGCCAGCAGCCAGGGGCAGCTCCTTACAGATACGCAGTATTTT
CDR3aa: CASSQGQLLTDTQYF

d_gene: -
v_gene: TRBV12-3/TRBV12-4
abundance: many
j_gene: TRBJ1-4
CDR3nt: TGTGCCAGCAGTTTTCCCAATCCGGCAGGGTTTTTAGAAAAACTGTTTTTT
CDR3aa: CASSFPNPAGFLEKLFF

d_gene: -
v_gene: TRBV28
abundance: many
j_gene: TRBJ1-2
CDR3nt: TGTGCCAGCAGTTTACCATGGGTTGGCTACACCTTC
CDR3aa: CASSLPWVGYTF

d_gene: -
v_gene: TRBV3-1
abundance: few
j_gene: TRBJ1-3
CDR3nt: TGTGCCAGCAGCCAATGGCAGGGCTCTGGAAACACCATATATTTT
CDR3aa: CASSQWQGSGNTIYF

d_gene: -
v_gene: TRBV30
abundance: many
j_gene: TRBJ1-4
CDR3nt: TGTGCCTGGAGTGTAGGGAGAACTAATGAAAAACTGTTTTTT
CDR3aa: CAWSVGRTNEKLFF

d_gene: -
v_gene: TRBV10-2
abundance: many
j_gene: TRBJ2-3
CDR3nt: TGCGCCAGCAGTGTCGCCGGGGTTCAGATCACAGATACGCAGTATTTT
CDR3aa: CASSVAGVQITDTQYF

d_gene: -
v_gene: TRBV7-2
abundance: many
j_gene: TRBJ2-7
CDR3nt: TGTGCCAGCAGCCGCCAGACTACGGCCTACGAGCAGTACTTC
CDR3aa: CASSRQTTAYEQYF

d_gene: -
v_gene: TRBV7-9
abundance: many
j_gene: TRBJ1-6
CDR3nt: TGTGCCAGCAGTCCAGGGGATTCACCCCTCCACTTT
CDR3aa: CASSPGDSPLHF

d_gene: TRBD2
v_gene: TRBV7-9
abundance: few
j_gene: TRBJ2-1
CDR3nt: TGTGCCAGCAGCGAGTTCGAGCGGGGCCACAATGAGCAGTTCTTC
CDR3aa: CASSEFERGHNEQFF

d_gene: -
v_gene: TRBV5-1
abundance: few
j_gene: TRBJ2-5
CDR3nt: TGCGCCAGCAGCAACCCTCCCCAAGAGACCCAGTACTTC
CDR3aa: CASSNPPQETQYF

d_gene: TRBD2
v_gene: TRBV2
abundance: -
j_gene: TRBJ2-7
CDR3nt: TGTGCCAGCAGTTTAGGGGACTACTCCTACGAGCAGTACTTC
CDR3aa: CASSLGDYSYEQYF

d_gene: TRBD2
v_gene: TRBV4-1
abundance: -
j_gene: TRBJ2-1
CDR3nt: TGCGCCAGCAGCCCGGGCTCTAGCGGGGGACTTGATGAGCAGTTCTTC
CDR3aa: CASSPGSSGGLDEQFF

d_gene: -
v_gene: TRBV5-1
abundance: few
j_gene: TRBJ1-5
CDR3nt: TGCGCCAGCAGACAGGGCGAGGATCAGCCCCAGCATTTT
CDR3aa: CASRQGEDQPQHF

d_gene: -
v_gene: TRBV4-2
abundance: few
j_gene: TRBJ2-3
CDR3nt: TGTGCCAGCAGCCAGACTAACCAGGATGGAGATACGCAGTATTTT
CDR3aa: CASSQTNQDGDTQYF

d_gene: -
v_gene: TRBV15
abundance: -
j_gene: TRBJ1-2
CDR3nt: TGTGCCACCAGCCCCGGGCTAGCTAACTATGGCTACACCTTC
CDR3aa: CATSPGLANYGYTF

d_gene: -
v_gene: TRBV28
abundance: few
j_gene: TRBJ2-7
CDR3nt: TGTGCCAGCAGTTTGGTCCCCTCCTACGAGCAGTACTTC
CDR3aa: CASSLVPSYEQYF

d_gene: TRBD1
v_gene: TRBV25-1
abundance: -
j_gene: TRBJ2-7
CDR3nt: TGTGCCAGCACAGGGGGCCCCGCCTACGAGCAGTACTTC
CDR3aa: CASTGGPAYEQYF

d_gene: -
v_gene: TRBV27
abundance: few
j_gene: TRBJ1-3
CDR3nt: TGTGCCAGCAGTCGTTTCCCTCATGGAGATAGAAACACCATATATTTT
CDR3aa: CASSRFPHGDRNTIYF

d_gene: -
v_gene: TRBV7-9
abundance: many
j_gene: TRBJ1-1
CDR3nt: TGTGCCAGCCGGGAGGGAGGAGGGAACACTGAAGCTTTCTTT
CDR3aa: CASREGGGNTEAFF

d_gene: TRBD1
v_gene: TRBV7-2
abundance: few
j_gene: TRBJ1-3
CDR3nt: TGTGCCAGCAGCTGGGACAGTATATACTCTGGAAACACCATATATTTT
CDR3aa: CASSWDSIYSGNTIYF

d_gene: TRBD1
v_gene: TRBV6-2/TRBV6-3
abundance: -
j_gene: TRBJ1-5
CDR3nt: TGTGCCAGCACCAACCGGGACAGGGAACCTGAGGGCAATCAGCCCCAGCATTTT
CDR3aa: CASTNRDREPEGNQPQHF

d_gene: -
v_gene: TRBV11-2
abundance: few
j_gene: TRBJ2-4
CDR3nt: TGTGCCAGCAGCCTCCCAGGCCGGAACATTCAGTACTTC
CDR3aa: CASSLPGRNIQYF

d_gene: -
v_gene: TRBV7-7
abundance: many
j_gene: TRBJ1-2
CDR3nt: TGTGCCAGCAGTCCCTCCCCAGGGCAAGGCTACACCTTC
CDR3aa: CASSPSPGQGYTF

d_gene: -
v_gene: TRBV7-9
abundance: many
j_gene: TRBJ2-3
CDR3nt: TGTGCCAGCAGCTTAGGCGCGACGGCGGGAGATACGCAGTATTTT
CDR3aa: CASSLGATAGDTQYF

d_gene: -
v_gene: TRBV29-1
abundance: few
j_gene: TRBJ2-1
CDR3nt: TGCAGCGTTGCCCAAACTCTGTCCTCAAATGAGCAGTTCTTC
CDR3aa: CSVAQTLSSNEQFF

d_gene: -
v_gene: TRBV5-1
abundance: -
j_gene: TRBJ1-4
CDR3nt: TGCGCCAGCAGCTTGTATCTTCAAGGAGCAACTAATGAAAAACTGTTTTTT
CDR3aa: CASSLYLQGATNEKLFF

d_gene: -
v_gene: TRBV5-1
abundance: -
j_gene: TRBJ2-7
CDR3nt: TGCGCCAGCAGCTTGGCTCCAGGGGCTGATTACGAGCAGTACTTC
CDR3aa: CASSLAPGADYEQYF

d_gene: -
v_gene: TRBV20-1
abundance: few
j_gene: TRBJ2-7
CDR3nt: TGCAGTGCTAGATGGGGGACCTACGAGCAGTACTTC
CDR3aa: CSARWGTYEQYF

d_gene: TRBD1
v_gene: TRBV20-1
abundance: few
j_gene: TRBJ1-5
CDR3nt: TGCAGTGCTAGAGATTTCGGGACAGGGGGCCTTGGGCCCCAGCATTTT
CDR3aa: CSARDFGTGGLGPQHF

d_gene: -
v_gene: TRBV10-1
abundance: many
j_gene: TRBJ1-1
CDR3nt: TGCGCCAGCTCTGAAACAGGGCACAACACTGAAGCTTTCTTT
CDR3aa: CASSETGHNTEAFF

d_gene: TRBD1
v_gene: TRBV4-3
abundance: few
j_gene: TRBJ2-2
CDR3nt: TGCGCCAGCAGCCTAGCCGGCGCAGGGGGAGACACCGGGGAGCTGTTTTTT
CDR3aa: CASSLAGAGGDTGELFF

d_gene: -
v_gene: TRBV11-2
abundance: -
j_gene: TRBJ2-2
CDR3nt: TGTGCCAGCAGCCGACTTGCGGACACCGGGGAGCTGTTTTTT
CDR3aa: CASSRLADTGELFF